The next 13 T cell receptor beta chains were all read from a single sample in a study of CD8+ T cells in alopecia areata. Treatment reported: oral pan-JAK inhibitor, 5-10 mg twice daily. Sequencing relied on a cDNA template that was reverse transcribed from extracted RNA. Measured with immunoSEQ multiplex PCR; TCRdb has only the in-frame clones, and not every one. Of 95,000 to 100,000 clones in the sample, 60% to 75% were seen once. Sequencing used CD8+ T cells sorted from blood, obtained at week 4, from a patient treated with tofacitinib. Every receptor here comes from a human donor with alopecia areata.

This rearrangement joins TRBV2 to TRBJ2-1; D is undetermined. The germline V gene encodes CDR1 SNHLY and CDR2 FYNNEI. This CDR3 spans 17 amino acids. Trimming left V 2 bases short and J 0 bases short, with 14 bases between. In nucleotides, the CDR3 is TGTGCCAGCAGTGAATCCCCTCCAGTAGGCTCCTACAATGAGCAGTTCTTC. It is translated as CASSESPPVGSYNEQFF.

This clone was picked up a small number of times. The CDR3 DNA is TGTGCCAGCATGGGGGCACATGAGCAGTTCTTC. Translation: CASMGAHEQFF. The genes are TRBV25-1 and TRBJ2-1; TRBD1 is a possible D gene (6 bases). The length of the CDR3 is 11 residues. Trimming took off 7 bases at V and 8 bases at J, with 9 bases between the two ends. CDR1 is MGHDK and CDR2 is SYGVNS in the germline V gene.

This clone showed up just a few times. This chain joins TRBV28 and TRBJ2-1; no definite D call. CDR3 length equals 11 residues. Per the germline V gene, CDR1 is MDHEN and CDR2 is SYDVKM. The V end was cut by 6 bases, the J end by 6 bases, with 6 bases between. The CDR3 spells CASSPSNEQFF. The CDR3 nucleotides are TGTGCCAGCAGCCCGAGCAATGAGCAGTTCTTC.

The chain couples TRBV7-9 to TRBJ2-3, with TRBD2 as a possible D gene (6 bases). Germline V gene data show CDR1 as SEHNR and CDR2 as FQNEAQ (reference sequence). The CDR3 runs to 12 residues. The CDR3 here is CVYGRPSDTQYF. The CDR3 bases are TGTGTTTACGGGAGACCCAGCGATACGCAGTATTTT.

The CDR3 sequence is CASSRRVELGYTF. CDR3 nucleotide sequence: TGTGCCAGCAGCCGACGGGTAGAGTTGGGCTACACCTTC. The rearrangement joins TRBV13 to TRBJ1-2; D call uncertain. The CDR3 runs 13 residues. V lost 5 bases and J 8 bases, leaving 15 bases between the germline ends. Germline CDR1 is PRHDT and CDR2 is FYEKMQ (reference sequence). The complete variable domain, with remaining parts taken from reference TRBV13 and TRBJ1-2, reads AAGVIQSPRHLIKEKRETATLKCYPIPRHDTVYWYQQGPGQDPQFLISFYEKMQSDKGSIPDRFSAQQFSDYHSELNMSSLELGDSALYFCASSRRVELGYTFGSGTRLTVV.

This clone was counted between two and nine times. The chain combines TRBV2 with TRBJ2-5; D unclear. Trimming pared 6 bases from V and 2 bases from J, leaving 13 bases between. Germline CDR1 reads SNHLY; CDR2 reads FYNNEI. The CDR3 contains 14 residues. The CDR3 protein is CASSRLEQQETQYF. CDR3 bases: TGTGCCAGCAGCCGGTTAGAACAACAAGAGACCCAGTACTTC.

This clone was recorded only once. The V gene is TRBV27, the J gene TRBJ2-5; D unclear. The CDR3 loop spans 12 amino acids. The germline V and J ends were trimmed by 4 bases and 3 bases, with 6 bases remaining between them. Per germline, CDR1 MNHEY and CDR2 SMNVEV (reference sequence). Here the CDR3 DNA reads TGTGCCAGCAGTTCGCCGGAAGAGACCCAGTACTTC. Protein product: CASSSPEETQYF.

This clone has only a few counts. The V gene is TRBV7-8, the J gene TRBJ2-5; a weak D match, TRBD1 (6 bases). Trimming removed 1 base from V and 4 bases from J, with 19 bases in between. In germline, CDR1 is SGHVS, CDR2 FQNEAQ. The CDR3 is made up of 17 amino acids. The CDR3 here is CASSLVPDRLPGETQYF. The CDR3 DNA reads TGTGCCAGCAGCTTAGTGCCGGACAGATTACCCGGAGAGACCCAGTACTTC.

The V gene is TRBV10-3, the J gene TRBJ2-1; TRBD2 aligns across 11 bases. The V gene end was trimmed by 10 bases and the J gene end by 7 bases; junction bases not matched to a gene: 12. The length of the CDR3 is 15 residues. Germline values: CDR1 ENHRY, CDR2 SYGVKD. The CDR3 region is CATRLAGGTGNEQFF. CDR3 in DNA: TGTGCCACCCGCCTAGCGGGGGGCACTGGGAATGAGCAGTTCTTC.

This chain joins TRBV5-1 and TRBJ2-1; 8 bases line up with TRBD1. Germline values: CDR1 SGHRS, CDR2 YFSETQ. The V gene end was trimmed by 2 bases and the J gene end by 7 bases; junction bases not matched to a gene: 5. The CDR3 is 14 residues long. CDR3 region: CASSLGQGGNEQFF. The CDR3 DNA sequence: TGCGCCAGCAGCTTAGGACAGGGTGGGAATGAGCAGTTCTTC.

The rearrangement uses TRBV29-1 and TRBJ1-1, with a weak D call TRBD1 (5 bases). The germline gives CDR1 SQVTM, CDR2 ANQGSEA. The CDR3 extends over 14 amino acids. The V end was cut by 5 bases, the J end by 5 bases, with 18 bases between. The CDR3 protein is CSVLMGDPGTEAFF. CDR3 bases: TGCAGCGTTTTAATGGGGGACCCCGGGACTGAAGCTTTCTTT.

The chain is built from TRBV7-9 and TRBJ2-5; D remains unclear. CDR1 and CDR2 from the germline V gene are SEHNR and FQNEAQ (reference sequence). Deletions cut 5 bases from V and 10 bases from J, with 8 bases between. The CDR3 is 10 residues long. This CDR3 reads CASSTFDQYF. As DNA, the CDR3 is TGTGCCAGCAGCACTTTTGACCAGTACTTC.

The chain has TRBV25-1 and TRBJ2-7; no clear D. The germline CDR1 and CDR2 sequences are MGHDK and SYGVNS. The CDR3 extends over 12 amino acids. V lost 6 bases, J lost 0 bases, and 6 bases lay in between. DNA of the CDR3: TGTGCCAGCAGAGGCAGCTCCTACGAGCAGTACTTC. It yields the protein CASRGSSYEQYF.